Listed below are T cell receptor beta chains from one sample, sequenced in a study of identical twins. MiXCR was run by TCRdb on the 5' RACE reads, yielding one entry per CDR3 protein. The table lists about 200,000 distinct CDR3 sequences, around a sixth of them singletons, with 40% in the top ten. The same specimen was also included in a second study, on T cells expressing NK-cell markers.

Sequenced: CD8+ T cells sorted from blood. These receptors were taken from a woman younger than 30 in good health. The CDR3 runs from the conserved cysteine through the conserved F or W. The order of the fields is V gene, D gene, J gene, CDR3 protein. A D gene is named only where the DNA matches it firmly.

TRBV15,TRBD2,TRBJ2-1,CATSRGWTSGTNEQFF
TRBV7-9,-,TRBJ2-1,CASSTSSDEQFF
TRBV12-3/TRBV12-4,-,TRBJ2-3,CASSFGSYTDTQYF
TRBV5-1,TRBD2,TRBJ2-7,CASSDVLAGASYEQYF
TRBV28,TRBD2,TRBJ2-3,CASSWSGLDKDTQYF
TRBV7-6,-,TRBJ2-2,CASSDIRYTGELFF
TRBV11-2,-,TRBJ1-2,CASSYTGREGGYTF
TRBV12-3/TRBV12-4,-,TRBJ2-1,CASGYGGRTNEQFF
TRBV6-5,TRBD2,TRBJ2-1,CASSYGLGGTNEQFF
TRBV20-1,-,TRBJ2-3,CSAVVAGRTTDTQYF
TRBV10-3,-,TRBJ2-2,CAIRRLAGELFF
TRBV10-3,TRBD2,TRBJ2-1,CAISLLAGSDSNEQFF
TRBV5-1,-,TRBJ2-7,CASSFLDRTYEQYF
TRBV12-3/TRBV12-4,-,TRBJ2-7,CASSLNPGAHEQYF
TRBV19,TRBD2,TRBJ2-1,CASSFDSGGAINEQFF
TRBV12-3/TRBV12-4,-,TRBJ2-1,CASSLLSRDYNEQFF
TRBV6-5,TRBD2,TRBJ2-7,CASSYPWRGENIYEQYF
TRBV9,TRBD1,TRBJ2-1,CASSPGQGVYNEQFF
TRBV5-1,TRBD1,TRBJ2-2,CASGTGESTGELFF
TRBV10-3,TRBD1,TRBJ2-3,CAIRPGQHTDTQYF
TRBV5-6,-,TRBJ2-7,CASSPRLAYEQYF
TRBV12-3/TRBV12-4,TRBD2,TRBJ2-7,CASSSGPGGSYEQYF
TRBV27,-,TRBJ2-1,CASSNSNEQFF
TRBV10-2,-,TRBJ2-1,CASSDARPRRFF
TRBV18,TRBD2,TRBJ2-3,CASSPSERDVYTQYF
TRBV20-1,TRBD1,TRBJ2-7,CSARDPGQGRGEQYF